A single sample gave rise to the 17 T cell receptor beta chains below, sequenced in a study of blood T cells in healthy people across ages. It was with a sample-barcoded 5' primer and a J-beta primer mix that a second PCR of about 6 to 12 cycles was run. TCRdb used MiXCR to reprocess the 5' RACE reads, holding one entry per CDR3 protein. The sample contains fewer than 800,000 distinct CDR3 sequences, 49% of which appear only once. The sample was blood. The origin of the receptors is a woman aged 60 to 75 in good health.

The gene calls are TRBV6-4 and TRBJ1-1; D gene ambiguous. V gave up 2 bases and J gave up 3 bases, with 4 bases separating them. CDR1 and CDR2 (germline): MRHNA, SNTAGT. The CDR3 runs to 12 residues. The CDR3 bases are TGTGCCAGCAGTGACGGGGACACTGAAGCTTTCTTT. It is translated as CASSDGDTEAFF.

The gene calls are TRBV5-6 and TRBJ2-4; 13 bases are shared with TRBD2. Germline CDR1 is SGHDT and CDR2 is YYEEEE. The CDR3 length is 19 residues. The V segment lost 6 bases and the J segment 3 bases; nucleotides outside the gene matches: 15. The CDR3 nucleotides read TGTGCCAGCACCCCGCCCCCGGGACTAGCGGGACGAGGCAAAAACATTCAGTACTTC. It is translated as CASTPPPGLAGRGKNIQYF.

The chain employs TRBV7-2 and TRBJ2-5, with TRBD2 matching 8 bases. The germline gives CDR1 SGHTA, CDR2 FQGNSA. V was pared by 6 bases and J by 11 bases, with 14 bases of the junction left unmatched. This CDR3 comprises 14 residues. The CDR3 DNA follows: TGTGCCAGCAGATCGACTAGCGCCAATGGGAAGCAGTACTTC. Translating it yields CASRSTSANGKQYF.

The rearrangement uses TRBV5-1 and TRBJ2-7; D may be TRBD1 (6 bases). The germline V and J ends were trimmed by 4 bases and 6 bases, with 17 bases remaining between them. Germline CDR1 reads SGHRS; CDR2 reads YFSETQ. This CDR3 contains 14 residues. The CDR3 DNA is TGCGCCAGCAGCCCCGGGACAATCTCTGGCGAGCAGTACTTC. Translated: CASSPGTISGEQYF.

The CDR3 nucleotides are TGTGCCAGCAGCTTATCCCCAGCAACCTACGAGCAGTACTTC. Its protein product is CASSLSPATYEQYF. The chain couples TRBV7-2 to TRBJ2-7; D is unresolved. The ends were cut back, 2 bases at V and 2 bases at J, with 10 bases in the middle. CDR3 length: 14 amino acids. The germline gives CDR1 SGHTA, CDR2 FQGNSA. Looking up the rest from reference TRBV7-2 and TRBJ2-7 gives the full variable domain: GAGVSQSPSNKVTEKGKDVELRCDPISGHTALYWYRQSLGQGLEFLIYFQGNSAPDKSGLPSDRFSAERTGGSVSTLTIQRTQQEDSAVYLCASSLSPATYEQYFGPGTRLTVT.

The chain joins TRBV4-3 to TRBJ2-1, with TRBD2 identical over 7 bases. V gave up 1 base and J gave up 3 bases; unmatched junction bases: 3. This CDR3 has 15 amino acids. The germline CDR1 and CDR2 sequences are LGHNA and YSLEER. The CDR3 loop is CASSQVLADYNEQFF. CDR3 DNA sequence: TGCGCCAGCAGCCAAGTCCTAGCGGACTACAATGAGCAGTTCTTC.

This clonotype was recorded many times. The CDR3 reads CSVPEDSEKLFF. DNA of the CDR3: TGCAGTGTGCCAGAAGACAGTGAAAAACTGTTTTTT. This sequence joins TRBV20-1 and TRBJ1-4, with a tentative D call TRBD1 (5 bases). Trimming cost V 7 bases and J 7 bases, with 13 bases left between them. The CDR3 is 12 residues long. Germline CDR1 is DFQATT and CDR2 is SNEGSKA (reference sequence).

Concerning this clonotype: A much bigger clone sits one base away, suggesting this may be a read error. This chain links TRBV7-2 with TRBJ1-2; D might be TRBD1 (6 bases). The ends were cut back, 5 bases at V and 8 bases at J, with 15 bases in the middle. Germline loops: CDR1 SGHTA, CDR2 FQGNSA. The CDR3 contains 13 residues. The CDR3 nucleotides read TGTGCCAGCAGCGTGGGGGCGCGGCGGGGCTACACCTTC. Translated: CASSVGARRGYTF.

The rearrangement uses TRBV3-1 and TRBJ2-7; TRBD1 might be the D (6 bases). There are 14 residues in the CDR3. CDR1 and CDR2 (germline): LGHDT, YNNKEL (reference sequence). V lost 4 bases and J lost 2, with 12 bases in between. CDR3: CASSPGQITYEQYF. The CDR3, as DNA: TGTGCCAGCAGCCCCGGACAGATAACCTACGAGCAGTACTTC.

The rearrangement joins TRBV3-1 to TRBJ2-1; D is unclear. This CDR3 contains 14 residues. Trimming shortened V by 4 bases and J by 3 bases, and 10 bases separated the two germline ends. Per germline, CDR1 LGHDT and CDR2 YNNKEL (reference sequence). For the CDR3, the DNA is TGTGCCAGCAGCCCACCCTACCTCTACAATGAGCAGTTCTTC. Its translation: CASSPPYLYNEQFF.

This CDR3 is CASSLPPQTGGEQYF. The CDR3 nucleotides read TGTGCCAGCAGTTTACCCCCGCAGACAGGGGGGGAGCAGTACTTC. The chain is built from TRBV28 and TRBJ2-7; 9 bases fit TRBD1. The CDR3 contains 15 residues. V shed 2 bases, J shed 7 bases, and the junction held 9 bases outside the gene matches. In germline, CDR1 is MDHEN, CDR2 SYDVKM.

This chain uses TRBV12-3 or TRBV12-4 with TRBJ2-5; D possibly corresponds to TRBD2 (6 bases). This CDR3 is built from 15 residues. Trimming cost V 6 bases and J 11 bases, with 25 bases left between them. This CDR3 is CASRQTSSPYNEQYF. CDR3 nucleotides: TGTGCCAGCAGGCAGACTAGTTCCCCTTACAATGAGCAGTACTTC.

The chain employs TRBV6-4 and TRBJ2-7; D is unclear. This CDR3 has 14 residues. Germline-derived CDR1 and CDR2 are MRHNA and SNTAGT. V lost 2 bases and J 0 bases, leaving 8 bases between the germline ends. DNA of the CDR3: TGTGCCAGCAGTGACGGCTTTCCCTCCTACGAGCAGTACTTC. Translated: CASSDGFPSYEQYF.

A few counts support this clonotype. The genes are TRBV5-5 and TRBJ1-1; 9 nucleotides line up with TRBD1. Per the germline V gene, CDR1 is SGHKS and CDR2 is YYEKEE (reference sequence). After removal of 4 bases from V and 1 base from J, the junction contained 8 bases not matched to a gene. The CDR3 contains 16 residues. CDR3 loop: CASSRQQGARNTEAFF. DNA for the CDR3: TGTGCCAGCAGCCGACAACAGGGGGCTCGGAACACTGAAGCTTTCTTT.

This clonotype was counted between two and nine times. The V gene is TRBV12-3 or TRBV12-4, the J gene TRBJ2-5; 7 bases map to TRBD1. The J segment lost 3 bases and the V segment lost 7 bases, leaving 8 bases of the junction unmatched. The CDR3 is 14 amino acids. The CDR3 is CASTPEGTEETQYF. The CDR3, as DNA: TGTGCCAGCACTCCCGAAGGGACAGAAGAGACCCAGTACTTC.

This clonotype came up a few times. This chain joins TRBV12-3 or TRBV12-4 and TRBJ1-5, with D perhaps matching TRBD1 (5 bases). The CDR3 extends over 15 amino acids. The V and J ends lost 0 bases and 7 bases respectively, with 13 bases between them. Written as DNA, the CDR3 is TGTGCCAGCAGTTTAGCGATCGGGGCTCGGCAGCCCCAGCATTTT. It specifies CASSLAIGARQPQHF.

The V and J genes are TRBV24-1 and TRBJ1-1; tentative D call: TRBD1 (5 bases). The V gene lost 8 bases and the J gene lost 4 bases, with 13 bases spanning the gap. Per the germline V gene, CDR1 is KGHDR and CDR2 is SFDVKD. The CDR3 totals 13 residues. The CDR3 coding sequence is TGTGCCACCAAAGACTACGGGGGCACTGAAGCTTTCTTT. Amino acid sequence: CATKDYGGTEAFF.